This T cell receptor beta chain comes out of a study of control samples from healthy donors and cancer patients. The data were produced by immunoSEQ multiplex PCR, yet TCRdb's version contains in-frame clones alone and is incomplete. The profile shows tens of thousands of clones, around 90% of them singletons. The CDR3 is 15 amino acids. Deletions cut 0 bases from V and 5 bases from J, with 12 bases between. Germline V gene sequence: CDR1 SGDLS, CDR2 YYNGEE. The sequence came from a man aged 30 to 45 with colorectal cancer. The chain carries TRBV9 and TRBJ1-5; D not certain. Sequenced sample: PBMCs. The CDR3 spells CASSVGYEIYQPQHF. The CDR3 region has the DNA TGTGCCAGCAGCGTAGGTTACGAGATCTATCAGCCCCAGCATTTT.